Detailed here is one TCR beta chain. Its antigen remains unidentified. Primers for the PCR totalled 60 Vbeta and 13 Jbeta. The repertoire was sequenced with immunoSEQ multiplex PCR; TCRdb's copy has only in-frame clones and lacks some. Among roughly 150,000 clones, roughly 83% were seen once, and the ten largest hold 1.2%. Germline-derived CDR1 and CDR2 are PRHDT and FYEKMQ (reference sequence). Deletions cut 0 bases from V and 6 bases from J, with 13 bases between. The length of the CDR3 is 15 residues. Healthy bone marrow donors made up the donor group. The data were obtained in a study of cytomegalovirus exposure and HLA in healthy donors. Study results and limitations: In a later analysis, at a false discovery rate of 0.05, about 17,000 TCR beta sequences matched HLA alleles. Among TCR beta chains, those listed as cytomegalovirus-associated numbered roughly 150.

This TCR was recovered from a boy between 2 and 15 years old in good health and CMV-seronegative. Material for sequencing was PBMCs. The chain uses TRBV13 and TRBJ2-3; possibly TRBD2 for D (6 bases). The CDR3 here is CASSLGGAGLDTQYF. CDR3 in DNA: TGTGCCAGCAGCTTAGGCGGGGCGGGGCTGGATACGCAGTATTTT. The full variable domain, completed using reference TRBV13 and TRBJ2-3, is AAGVIQSPRHLIKEKRETATLKCYPIPRHDTVYWYQQGPGQDPQFLISFYEKMQSDKGSIPDRFSAQQFSDYHSELNMSSLELGDSALYFCASSLGGAGLDTQYFGPGTRLTVL.